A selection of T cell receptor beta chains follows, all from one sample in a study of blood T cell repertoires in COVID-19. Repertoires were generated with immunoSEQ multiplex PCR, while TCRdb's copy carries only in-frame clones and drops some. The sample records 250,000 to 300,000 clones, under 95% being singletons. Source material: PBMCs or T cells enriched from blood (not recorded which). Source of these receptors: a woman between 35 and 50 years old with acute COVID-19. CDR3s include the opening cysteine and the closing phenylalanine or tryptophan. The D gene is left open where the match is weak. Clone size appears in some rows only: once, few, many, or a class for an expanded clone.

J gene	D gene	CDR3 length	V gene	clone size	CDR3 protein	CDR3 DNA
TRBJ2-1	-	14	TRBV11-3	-	CASSSSSFYNEQFF	TGTGCCAGCAGCTCCTCTAGCTTTTACAATGAGCAGTTCTTC
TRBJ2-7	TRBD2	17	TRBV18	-	CASSPALSTSGGYEQYF	TGTGCCAGCTCACCCGCCCTTTCGACTAGCGGGGGATACGAGCAGTACTTC
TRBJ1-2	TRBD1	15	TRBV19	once	CATTTGTGASYGYTF	TGTGCCACCACGACCGGGACAGGGGCTTCCTATGGCTACACCTTC
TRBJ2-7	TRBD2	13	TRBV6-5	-	CASDTSGYYEQYF	TGTGCCAGCGATACTAGCGGTTACTACGAGCAGTACTTC
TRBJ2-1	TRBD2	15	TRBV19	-	CASRKRGRGYNEQFF	TGTGCCAGTAGAAAGCGGGGAAGGGGTTACAATGAGCAGTTCTTC
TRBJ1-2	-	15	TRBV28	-	CASSLQVPRGYGYTF	TGTGCCAGCAGTTTACAGGTTCCGCGGGGCTATGGCTACACCTTC
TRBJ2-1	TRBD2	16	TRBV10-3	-	CAISEITSGTYNEQFF	TGTGCCATCAGTGAGATAACTAGCGGCACTTACAATGAGCAGTTCTTC
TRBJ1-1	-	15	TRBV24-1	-	CATSDPNGGNTEAFF	TGTGCCACCAGTGATCCCAATGGAGGGAACACTGAAGCTTTCTTT
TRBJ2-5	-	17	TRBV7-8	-	CASRPFAPSLRGETQYF	TGTGCCAGCAGACCCTTCGCACCGTCACTTCGAGGGGAGACCCAGTACTTC
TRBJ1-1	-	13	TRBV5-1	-	CASSLGTNTEAFF	TGCGCCAGCAGCTTGGGAACAAACACTGAAGCTTTCTTT
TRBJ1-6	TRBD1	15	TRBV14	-	CASSQDNRGNSPLHF	TGTGCCAGCAGCCAAGATAACAGGGGAAATTCACCCCTCCACTTT
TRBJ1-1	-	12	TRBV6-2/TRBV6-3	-	CASSLGGGSAFF	TGTGCCAGCAGCCTGGGTGGAGGAAGTGCTTTCTTT
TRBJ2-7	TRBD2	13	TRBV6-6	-	CASCRGRAYEQYF	TGTGCCAGCTGTCGCGGGAGGGCTTACGAGCAGTACTTC
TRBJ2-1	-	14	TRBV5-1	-	CASSPGAWVNEQFF	TGCGCCAGCAGCCCAGGGGCGTGGGTCAATGAGCAGTTCTTC
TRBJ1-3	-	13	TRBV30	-	CAWSAGAGNTIYF	TGTGCCTGGAGCGCCGGGGCTGGAAACACCATATATTTT
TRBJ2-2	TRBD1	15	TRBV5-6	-	CASIADRGVPGELFF	TGTGCCAGCATAGCCGACAGGGGAGTTCCCGGGGAGCTGTTTTTT
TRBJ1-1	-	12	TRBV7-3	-	CASSFGNTEAFF	TGTGCCAGCAGCTTCGGGAACACTGAAGCTTTCTTT
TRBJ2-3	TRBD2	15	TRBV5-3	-	CARSRLAGYTDTQYF	TGTGCCAGAAGCCGACTAGCGGGGTACACAGATACGCAGTATTTT
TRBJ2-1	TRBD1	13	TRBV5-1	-	CASRPGQFNEQFF	TGCGCCAGCAGACCGGGACAGTTCAATGAGCAGTTCTTC
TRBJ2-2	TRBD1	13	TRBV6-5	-	CASTGGEAGELFF	TGTGCCTCAACAGGGGGCGAGGCCGGGGAGCTGTTTTTT
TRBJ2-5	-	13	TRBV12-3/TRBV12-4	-	CASSFAGWETQYF	TGTGCCAGCAGTTTTGCAGGGTGGGAGACCCAGTACTTC
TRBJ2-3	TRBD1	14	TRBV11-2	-	CASSTGQGANTQYF	TGTGCCAGCAGCACTGGACAGGGGGCTAATACGCAGTATTTT
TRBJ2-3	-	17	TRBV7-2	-	CASSLVSSTTSTDTQYF	TGTGCCAGCAGCTTAGTTAGCTCAACGACTAGCACAGATACGCAGTATTTT
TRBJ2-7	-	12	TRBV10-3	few	CAISESRGEQYF	TGTGCCATCAGTGAGTCCAGGGGCGAGCAGTACTTC
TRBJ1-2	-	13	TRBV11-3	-	CASSLAGNYGYTF	TGTGCCAGCAGCTTGGCGGGAAACTATGGCTACACCTTC
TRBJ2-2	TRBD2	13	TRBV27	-	CASSPAGGGELFF	TGTGCCAGCAGTCCGGCGGGAGGCGGGGAGCTGTTTTTT
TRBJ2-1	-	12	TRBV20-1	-	CSASDSYNEQFF	TGCAGTGCTAGTGACAGTTACAATGAGCAGTTCTTC
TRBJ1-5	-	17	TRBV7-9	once	CASSFGLGPASNQPQHF	TGTGCCAGCAGCTTCGGTTTGGGGCCGGCCAGCAATCAGCCCCAGCATTTT
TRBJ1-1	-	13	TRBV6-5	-	CASKGGLNTEAFF	TGTGCCAGCAAAGGGGGTCTGAACACTGAAGCTTTCTTT
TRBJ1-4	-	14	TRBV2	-	CASTRQASNEKLFF	TGTGCCAGCACCAGACAGGCGTCTAATGAAAAACTGTTTTTT
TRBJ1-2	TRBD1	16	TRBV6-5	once	CASSWDRGVDYYGYTF	TGTGCCAGCAGTTGGGACAGGGGTGTCGACTACTATGGCTACACCTTC
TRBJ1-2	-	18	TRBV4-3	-	CASSQGLSGRVDNYGYTF	TGCGCCAGCAGCCAAGGGCTGAGTGGGAGGGTGGATAACTATGGCTACACCTTC
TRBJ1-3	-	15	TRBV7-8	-	CASSSDLNSGNTIYF	TGTGCCAGCAGCTCGGACTTAAACTCTGGAAACACCATATATTTT
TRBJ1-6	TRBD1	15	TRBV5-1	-	CASSLQGARDSPLHF	TGCGCCAGCTCGTTACAGGGGGCGAGGGATTCACCCCTCCACTTT
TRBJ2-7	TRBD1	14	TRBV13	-	CASSTTGEPYEQYF	TGTGCCAGCAGCACGACAGGGGAACCCTACGAGCAGTACTTC